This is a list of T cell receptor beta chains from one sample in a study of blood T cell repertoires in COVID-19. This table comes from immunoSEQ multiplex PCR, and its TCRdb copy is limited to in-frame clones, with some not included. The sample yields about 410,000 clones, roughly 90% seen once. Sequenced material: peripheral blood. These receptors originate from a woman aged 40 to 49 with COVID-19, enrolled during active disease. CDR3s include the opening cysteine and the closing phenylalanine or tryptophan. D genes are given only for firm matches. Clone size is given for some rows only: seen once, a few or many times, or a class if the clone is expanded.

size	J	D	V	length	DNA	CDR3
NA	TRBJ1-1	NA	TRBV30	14	TGTGCCTGGAACCCCGGGACACTGAACACTGAAGCTTTCTTT	CAWNPGTLNTEAFF
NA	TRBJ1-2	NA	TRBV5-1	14	TGCGCCAGCAGCTTGGATCCACAGAACTATGGCTACACCTTC	CASSLDPQNYGYTF
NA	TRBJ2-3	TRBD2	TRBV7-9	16	TGTGCCAGCAGCGACCTTTTGCGGGGGGGCTCAGATACGCAGTATTTT	CASSDLLRGGSDTQYF
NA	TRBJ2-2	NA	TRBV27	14	TGTGCCAGCAGTCTCCAGGTCATACCCGGGGAGCTGTTTTTT	CASSLQVIPGELFF
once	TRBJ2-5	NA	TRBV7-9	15	TGTGCCAGCAGCTATGCGGGACGGGTAATACAGACCCAGTACTTC	CASSYAGRVIQTQYF
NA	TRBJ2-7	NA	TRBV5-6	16	TGTGCCAGCAGCTTGTTCCGCCAGGGGTACTCCTACGAGCAGTACTTC	CASSLFRQGYSYEQYF
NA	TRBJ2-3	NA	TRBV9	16	TGTGCCAGCAGCCCTTCTGGGGGGACCTTCCCAGATACGCAGTATTTT	CASSPSGGTFPDTQYF
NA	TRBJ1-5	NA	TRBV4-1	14	TGCGCCAGCAGCCAAGGGGCAGGGCCTCAGCCCCAGCATTTT	CASSQGAGPQPQHF
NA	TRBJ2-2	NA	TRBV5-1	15	TGCGCCAGCAGCTTGGGATTCGGGAACACCGGGGAGCTGTTTTTT	CASSLGFGNTGELFF
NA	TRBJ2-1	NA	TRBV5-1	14	TGCGCCAGCAGCTTGGGTCCAGGGGCCAATGAGCAGTTCTTC	CASSLGPGANEQFF
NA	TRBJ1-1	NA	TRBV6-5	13	TGTGCCAGCAGTTACCGGGATAACACTGAAGCTTTCTTT	CASSYRDNTEAFF
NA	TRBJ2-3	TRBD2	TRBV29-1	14	TGCAGCGCCACGGGACTAGCGGGCGCAGATACGCAGTATTTT	CSATGLAGADTQYF
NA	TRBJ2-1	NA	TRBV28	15	TGTGCCAGCAGTTTAGGTTTTAGCCAGGGGAGTGAGCAGTTCTTC	CASSLGFSQGSEQFF
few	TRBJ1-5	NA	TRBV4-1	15	TGCGCCAGCAGCCAAGTAGAGGGGGGCAATCAGCCCCAGCATTTT	CASSQVEGGNQPQHF
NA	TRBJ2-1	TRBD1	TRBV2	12	TGTGCCAGCAGTGTGACTGGACAGGGGGGGTTCTTC	CASSVTGQGGFF
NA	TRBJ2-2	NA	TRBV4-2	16	TGTGCCAGCAGCCAAGGACACTTTATGAACACCGGGGAGCTGTTTTTT	CASSQGHFMNTGELFF
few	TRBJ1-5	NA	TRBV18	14	TGTGCCAGCTCACTGGACTGGGAGGATCAGCCCCAGCATTTT	CASSLDWEDQPQHF
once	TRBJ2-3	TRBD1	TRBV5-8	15	TGTGCCAGCCAGGGACAGGGGGTTTACACAGATACGCAGTATTTT	CASQGQGVYTDTQYF
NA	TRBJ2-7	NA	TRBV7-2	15	TGTGCCAGCAGCTTAGTGGGCGGGGGCGCCTACGAGCAGTACTTC	CASSLVGGGAYEQYF
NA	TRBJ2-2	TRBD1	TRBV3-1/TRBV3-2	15	TGTGCCAGCAGCAAAGGGCAGGGGGCGACCGGGGAGCTGTTTTTT	CASSKGQGATGELFF
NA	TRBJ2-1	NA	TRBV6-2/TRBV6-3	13	TGTGCCAGCAGTTTGGTGACAGTACGTGAGCAGTTCTTC	CASSLVTVREQFF
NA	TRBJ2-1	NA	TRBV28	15	TGTGCCAGCATCCGGACACTACCATTAAACAATGAGCAGTTCTTC	CASIRTLPLNNEQFF